These 13 T cell receptor beta chains share one sample of origin, sequenced in a study of OX40 agonist ivuxolimab in advanced cancers. Some clones are missing from TCRdb's copy, which holds only in-frame ones; the method was immunoSEQ multiplex PCR. The top ten hold around 29% of the sample, which has roughly 17,000 clones, approximately 83% seen once. Here the sequenced sample was CD4+ or CD8+ T cells sorted from blood, taken in a trial of the OX40 agonist ivuxolimab. All receptors derive from an adult with an advanced solid tumor such as melanoma, head and neck, liver or kidney cancer.

This clone was observed once. This chain connects TRBV6-4 to TRBJ2-5, with D perhaps TRBD1 (6 bases). V was cut by 3 bases and J by 5 bases, with 10 bases left in between. Per the germline V gene, CDR1 is MRHNA and CDR2 is SNTAGT. The CDR3 covers 13 residues. CDR3 protein: CASSDGDRETQYF. In DNA form, the CDR3 reads TGTGCCAGCAGTGATGGCGACAGGGAGACCCAGTACTTC.

This clone was counted once. The germline gene is not matched at one end of the junction; a read error may be the cause. This chain joins TRBV7-7 and TRBJ2-1; D not resolved. This CDR3 is 13 amino acids long. CDR1 and CDR2 from the germline V gene are SSHAT and FNYEAQ (reference sequence). The CDR3 sequence: CASSLSGINEQFF. The CDR3 DNA follows: TGTGCTAGCAGCTTAAGTGGTATTAATGAGCAGTTCTTC.

The V call is TRBV4-3, the J call TRBJ2-4, with 9 bases lining up with TRBD2. CDR3 length: 14 amino acids. Looked up from germline, CDR1 is LGHNA and CDR2 is YSLEER. The trim removed 1 base at V and 6 bases at J, leaving 1 base unmatched. The CDR3 here is CASSQGLAANIQYF. The DNA for the CDR3 is TGCGCCAGCAGCCAAGGACTAGCGGCAAACATTCAGTACTTC.

The V gene is TRBV19, the J gene TRBJ2-1; 11 nucleotides line up with TRBD2. CDR3 length: 14 residues. Trimming at V came to 0 bases and at J to 8 bases, leaving 0 bases not matched to a gene. CDR1 LNHDA and CDR2 SQIVND come from the germline V gene (reference sequence). CDR3 region: CASSIELAGDEQFF. CDR3 DNA sequence: TGTGCCAGTAGTATAGAACTAGCGGGAGATGAGCAGTTCTTC.

The chain recombines TRBV7-9 with TRBJ2-7; the D gene is possibly TRBD1 (5 bases). V lost 6 bases and J lost 4, with 7 bases in between. In germline, CDR1 is SEHNR, CDR2 FQNEAQ (reference sequence). This CDR3 is 11 amino acids long. The CDR3 DNA reads TGTGCCAGCAGGTCAGGGTACGAGCAGTACTTC. This sequence encodes CASRSGYEQYF. Combining the CDR3 with reference TRBV7-9 and TRBJ2-7 gives the whole variable domain DTGVSQNPRHKITKRGQNVTFRCDPISEHNRLYWYRQTLGQGPEFLTYFQNEAQLEKSRLLSDRFSAERPKGSFSTLEIQRTEQGDSAMYLCASRSGYEQYFGPGTRLTVT.

The chain uses TRBV19 and TRBJ2-5; D tentatively fits TRBD1 or TRBD2 (6 bases each). The CDR3 is made up of 12 amino acids. Germline values: CDR1 LNHDA, CDR2 SQIVND (reference sequence). V lost 8 bases to trimming and J lost 5 bases, with 12 bases between them. The CDR3 loop is CASRRGEETQYF. The DNA for the CDR3 is TGTGCCAGTCGGAGGGGGGAGGAGACCCAGTACTTC. Variable domain in full (rest from reference TRBV19 and TRBJ2-5): DGGITQSPKYLFRKEGQNVTLSCEQNLNHDAMYWYRQDPGQGLRLIYYSQIVNDFQKGDIAEGYSVSREKKESFPLTVTSAQKNPTAFYLCASRRGEETQYFGPGTRLLVL.

V usage is TRBV7-9 and J usage is TRBJ2-5; D uncertain. The CDR3 length is 13 residues. Germline loops: CDR1 SEHNR, CDR2 FQNEAQ (reference sequence). Trimming took off 1 base at V and 0 bases at J, with 3 bases between the two ends. This CDR3 reads CASSLVNQETQYF. DNA of the CDR3: TGTGCCAGCAGCTTAGTTAACCAAGAGACCCAGTACTTC.

The V gene is TRBV5-4, the J gene TRBJ2-1; D is unclear. CDR1 is SGHNT and CDR2 is YYREEE in the germline V gene (reference sequence). Between the trimmed V and J ends, which lost 4 bases and 2 bases, there was a span of 13 bases. This CDR3 has 15 amino acids. The DNA for the CDR3 is TGTGCCAGCAGCACCTACAGCGTGGCCTACAATGAGCAGTTCTTC. Protein: CASSTYSVAYNEQFF.

By share, this clone ranks as large. This chain links TRBV27 with TRBJ1-2, with a possible D match to TRBD1 (5 bases). The CDR3 spans 14 residues. The germline V gene encodes CDR1 MNHEY and CDR2 SMNVEV (reference sequence). V lost 8 bases to trimming and J lost 4 bases, with 17 bases between them. This CDR3 is CASRSSTGTYGYTF. As DNA, the CDR3 is TGTGCCAGCCGCTCATCGACGGGGACCTATGGCTACACCTTC.

The J gene is TRBJ2-7, the V gene TRBV29-1; D call uncertain. Trimming took off 5 bases at V and 3 bases at J, with 8 bases between the two ends. Germline V gives CDR1 SQVTM, CDR2 ANQGSEA. There are 11 residues in the CDR3. CDR3 protein: CSVRHLYEQYF. CDR3 nucleotide sequence: TGCAGCGTTAGACACCTCTACGAGCAGTACTTC.

This clone is termed medium-sized. The chain couples TRBV27 to TRBJ2-7, with 9 bases aligning to TRBD1. V lost 6 bases to trimming and J lost 4 bases; unmatched junction nucleotides: 7. CDR3 size: 14 residues. The germline V gene has CDR1 MNHEY and CDR2 SMNVEV (reference sequence). CDR3 protein: CASSPGQGGYEQYF. CDR3 DNA sequence: TGTGCCAGCAGCCCGGGACAGGGAGGGTACGAGCAGTACTTC.

The chain employs TRBV7-2 and TRBJ1-4; D is unresolved. Per germline, CDR1 SGHTA and CDR2 FQGNSA. The CDR3 is made up of 16 amino acids. Trimming removed 2 bases at V and 0 bases at J, with 10 bases between. DNA of the CDR3: TGTGCCAGCAGCTTATTCCCCCAACCAACTAATGAAAAACTGTTTTTT. It yields the protein CASSLFPQPTNEKLFF.

The sample holds one count of this clone. The rearrangement uses TRBV2 and TRBJ2-7, with TRBD1 matching over 10 bases. The length of the CDR3 is 14 residues. The V and J ends lost 5 bases and 6 bases, in that order; junction bases with no gene match: 7. The germline V gene has CDR1 SNHLY and CDR2 FYNNEI. DNA for the CDR3: TGTGCCAGCAGTTACTATGACAGGGGGCTCGAGCAGTACTTC. The encoded protein is CASSYYDRGLEQYF.